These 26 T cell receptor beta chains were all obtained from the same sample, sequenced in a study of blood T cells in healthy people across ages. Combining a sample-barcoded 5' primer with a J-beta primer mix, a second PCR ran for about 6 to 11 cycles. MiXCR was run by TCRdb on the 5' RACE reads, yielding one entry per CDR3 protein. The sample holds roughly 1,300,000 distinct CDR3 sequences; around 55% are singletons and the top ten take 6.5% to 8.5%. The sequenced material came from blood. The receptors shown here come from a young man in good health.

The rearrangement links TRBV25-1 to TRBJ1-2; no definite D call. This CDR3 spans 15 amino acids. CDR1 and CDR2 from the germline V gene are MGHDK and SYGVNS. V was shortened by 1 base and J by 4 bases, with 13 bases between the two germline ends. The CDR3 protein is CASSESTPGPYGYTF. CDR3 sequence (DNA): TGTGCCAGCAGTGAATCAACCCCGGGTCCCTATGGCTACACCTTC.

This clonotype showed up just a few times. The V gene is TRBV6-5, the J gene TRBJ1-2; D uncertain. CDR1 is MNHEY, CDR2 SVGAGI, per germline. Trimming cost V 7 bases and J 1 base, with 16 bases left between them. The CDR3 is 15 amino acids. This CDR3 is CASTSGSMDNYGYTF. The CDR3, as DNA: TGTGCCAGCACATCGGGGAGTATGGATAACTATGGCTACACCTTC.

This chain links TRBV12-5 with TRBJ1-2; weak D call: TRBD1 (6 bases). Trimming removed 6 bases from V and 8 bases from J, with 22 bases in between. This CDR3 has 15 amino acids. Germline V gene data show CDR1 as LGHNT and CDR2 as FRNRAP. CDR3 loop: CASGPQGGPHWGYTF. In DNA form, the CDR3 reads TGTGCTAGTGGGCCACAGGGAGGGCCCCATTGGGGCTACACCTTC. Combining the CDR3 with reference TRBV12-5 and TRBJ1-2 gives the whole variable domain DARVTQTPRHKVTEMGQEVTMRCQPILGHNTVFWYRQTMMQGLELLAYFRNRAPLDDSGMPKDRFSAEMPDATLATLKIQPSEPRDSAVYFCASGPQGGPHWGYTFGSGTRLTVV.

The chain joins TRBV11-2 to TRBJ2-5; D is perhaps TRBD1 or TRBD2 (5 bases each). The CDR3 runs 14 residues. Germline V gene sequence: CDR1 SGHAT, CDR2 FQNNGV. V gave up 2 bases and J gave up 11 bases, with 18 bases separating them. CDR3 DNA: TGTGCCAGCAGCTTACTATCGGGGCATTGGGAGCAGTACTTC. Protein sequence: CASSLLSGHWEQYF.

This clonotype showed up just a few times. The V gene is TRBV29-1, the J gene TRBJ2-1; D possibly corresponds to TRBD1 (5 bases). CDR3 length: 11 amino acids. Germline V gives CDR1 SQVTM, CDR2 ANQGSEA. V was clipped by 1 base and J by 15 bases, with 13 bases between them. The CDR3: CSVEVSGKVFF. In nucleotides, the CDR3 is TGCAGCGTTGAAGTGTCAGGGAAGGTGTTCTTC.

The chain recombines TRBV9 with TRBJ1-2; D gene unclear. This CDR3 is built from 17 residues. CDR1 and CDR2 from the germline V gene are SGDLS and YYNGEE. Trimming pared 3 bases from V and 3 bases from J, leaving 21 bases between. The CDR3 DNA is TGTGCCAGCAGCGAGCTAGTTGCGCCCACGTCCCACTATGGCTACACCTTC. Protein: CASSELVAPTSHYGYTF.

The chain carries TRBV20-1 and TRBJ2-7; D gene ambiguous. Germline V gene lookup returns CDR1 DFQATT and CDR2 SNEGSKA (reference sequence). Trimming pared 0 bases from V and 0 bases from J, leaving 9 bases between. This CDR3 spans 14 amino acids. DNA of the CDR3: TGCAGTGCTAGAGAAGGGAACCCCTCCTACGAGCAGTACTTC. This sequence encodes CSAREGNPSYEQYF.

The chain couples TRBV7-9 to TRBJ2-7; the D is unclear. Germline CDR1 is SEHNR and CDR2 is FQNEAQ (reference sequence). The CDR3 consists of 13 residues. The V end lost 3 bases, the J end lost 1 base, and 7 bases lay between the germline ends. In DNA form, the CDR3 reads TGTGCCAGCAGCTTCGAGAATTCCTACGAGCAGTACTTC. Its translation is CASSFENSYEQYF.

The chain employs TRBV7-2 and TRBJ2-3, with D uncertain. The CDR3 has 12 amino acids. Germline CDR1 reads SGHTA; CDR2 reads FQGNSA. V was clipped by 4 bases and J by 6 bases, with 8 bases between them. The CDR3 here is CASSWSRDTQYF. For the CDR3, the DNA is TGTGCCAGCAGCTGGAGCCGGGATACGCAGTATTTT.

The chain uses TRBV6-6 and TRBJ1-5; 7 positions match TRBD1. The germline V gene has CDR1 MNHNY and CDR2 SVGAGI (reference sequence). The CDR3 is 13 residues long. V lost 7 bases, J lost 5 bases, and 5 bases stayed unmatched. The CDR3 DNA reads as TGTGCCAGCACCCCACAGGGGTATCAGCCCCAGCATTTT. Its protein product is CASTPQGYQPQHF.

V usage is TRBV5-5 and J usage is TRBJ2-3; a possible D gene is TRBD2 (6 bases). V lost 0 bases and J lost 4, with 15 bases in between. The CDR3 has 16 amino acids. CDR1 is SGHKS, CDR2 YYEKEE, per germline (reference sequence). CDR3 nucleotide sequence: TGTGCCAGCAGCTTGGCCGGAGGGCCTACACCAGATACGCAGTATTTT. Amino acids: CASSLAGGPTPDTQYF.

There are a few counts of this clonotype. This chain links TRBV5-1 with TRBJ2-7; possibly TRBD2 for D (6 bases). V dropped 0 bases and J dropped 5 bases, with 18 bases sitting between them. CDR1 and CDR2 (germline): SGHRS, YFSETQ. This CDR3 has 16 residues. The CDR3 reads CASSLASGRGPHEQYF. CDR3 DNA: TGCGCCAGCAGCTTGGCGTCCGGGAGAGGTCCTCACGAGCAGTACTTC.

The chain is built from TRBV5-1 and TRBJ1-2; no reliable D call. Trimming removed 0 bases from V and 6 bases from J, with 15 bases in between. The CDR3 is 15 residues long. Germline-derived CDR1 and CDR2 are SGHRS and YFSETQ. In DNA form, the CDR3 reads TGCGCCAGCAGCTTGGTTGAGTTAGGTGGCAATGGCTACACCTTC. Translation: CASSLVELGGNGYTF. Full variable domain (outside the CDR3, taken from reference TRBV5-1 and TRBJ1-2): KAGVTQTPRYLIKTRGQQVTLSCSPISGHRSVSWYQQTPGQGLQFLFEYFSETQRNKGNFPGRFSGRQFSNSRSEMNVSTLELGDSALYLCASSLVELGGNGYTFGSGTRLTVV.

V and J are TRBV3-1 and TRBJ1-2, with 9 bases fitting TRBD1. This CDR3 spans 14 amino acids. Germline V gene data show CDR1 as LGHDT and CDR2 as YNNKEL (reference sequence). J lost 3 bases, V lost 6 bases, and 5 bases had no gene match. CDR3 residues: CASRDRGSYYGYTF. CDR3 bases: TGTGCCAGCAGGGACAGGGGCAGTTACTATGGCTACACCTTC.

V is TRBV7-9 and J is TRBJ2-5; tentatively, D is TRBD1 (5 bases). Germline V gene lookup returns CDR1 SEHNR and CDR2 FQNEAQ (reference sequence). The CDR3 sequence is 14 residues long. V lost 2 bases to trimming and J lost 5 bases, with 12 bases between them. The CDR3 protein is CASSLPDTFETQYF. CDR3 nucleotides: TGTGCCAGCAGCTTACCGGACACCTTTGAGACCCAGTACTTC.

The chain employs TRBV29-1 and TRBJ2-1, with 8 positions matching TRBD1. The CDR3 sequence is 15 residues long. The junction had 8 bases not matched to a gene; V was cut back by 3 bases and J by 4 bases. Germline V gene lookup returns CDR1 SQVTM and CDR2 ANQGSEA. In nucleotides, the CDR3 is TGCAGCGTTGAGGCGGGACAGGTGGCTTACAATGAGCAGTTCTTC. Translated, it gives CSVEAGQVAYNEQFF.

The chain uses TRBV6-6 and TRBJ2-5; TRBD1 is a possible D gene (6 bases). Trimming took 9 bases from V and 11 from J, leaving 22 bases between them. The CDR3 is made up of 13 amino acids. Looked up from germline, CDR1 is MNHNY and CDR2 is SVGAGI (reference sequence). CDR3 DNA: TGTGCCAGTTATATACAGGGTTTGGATGAGCAGTACTTC. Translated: CASYIQGLDEQYF.

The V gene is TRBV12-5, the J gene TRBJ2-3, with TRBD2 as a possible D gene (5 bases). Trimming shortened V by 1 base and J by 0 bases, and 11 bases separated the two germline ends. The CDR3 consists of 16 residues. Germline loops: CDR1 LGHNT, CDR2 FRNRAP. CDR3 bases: TGTGCTAGTGGTTTGGGCGAGGGCGGAAGCACAGATACGCAGTATTTT. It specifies CASGLGEGGSTDTQYF.

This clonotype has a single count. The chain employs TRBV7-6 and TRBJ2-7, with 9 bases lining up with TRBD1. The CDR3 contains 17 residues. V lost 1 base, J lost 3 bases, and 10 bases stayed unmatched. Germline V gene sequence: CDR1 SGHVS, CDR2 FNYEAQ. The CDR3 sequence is CASSLDVKDRGLYEQYF. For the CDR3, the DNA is TGTGCCAGCAGCTTAGACGTAAAGGACAGGGGACTCTACGAGCAGTACTTC.

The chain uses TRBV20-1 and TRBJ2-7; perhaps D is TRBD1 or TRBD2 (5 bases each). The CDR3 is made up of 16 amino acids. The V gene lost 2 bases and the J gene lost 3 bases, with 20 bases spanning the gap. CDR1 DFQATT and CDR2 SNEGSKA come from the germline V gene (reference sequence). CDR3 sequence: CSARRPGTPQGYEQYF. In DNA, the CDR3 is TGCAGTGCTAGACGCCCCGGGACCCCCCAAGGCTACGAGCAGTACTTC.

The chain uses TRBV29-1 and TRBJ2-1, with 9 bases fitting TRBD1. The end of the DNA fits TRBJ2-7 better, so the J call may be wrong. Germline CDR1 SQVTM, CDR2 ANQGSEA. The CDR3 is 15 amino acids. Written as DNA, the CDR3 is TGCAGCGTTGTTCCGGACAGGGGTCACTACAATGAGCAGTACTTC. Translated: CSVVPDRGHYNEQYF.

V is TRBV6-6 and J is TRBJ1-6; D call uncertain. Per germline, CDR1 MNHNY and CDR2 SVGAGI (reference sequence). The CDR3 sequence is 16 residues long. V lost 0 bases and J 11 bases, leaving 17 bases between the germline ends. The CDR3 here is CASSYSTRDLPPPLHF. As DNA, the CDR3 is TGTGCCAGCAGTTACTCGACTAGGGATCTCCCGCCACCCCTCCACTTT.

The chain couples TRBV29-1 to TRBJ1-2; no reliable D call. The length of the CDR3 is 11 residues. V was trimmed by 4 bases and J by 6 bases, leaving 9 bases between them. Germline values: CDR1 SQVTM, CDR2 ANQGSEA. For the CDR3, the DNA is TGCAGCGTTGGGAAAGGCGATGGCTACACCTTC. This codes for CSVGKGDGYTF.

The CDR3 bases are TGCGCCAGCAGCCAAGATCCGAACAGAGGCCGGTCCTACGAGCAGTACTTC. This gives the protein CASSQDPNRGRSYEQYF. V usage is TRBV4-1 and J usage is TRBJ2-7; D remains ambiguous. The germline V and J ends were trimmed by 0 bases and 1 base, with 16 bases remaining between them. The CDR3 runs to 17 residues. CDR1 is MGHRA and CDR2 is YSYEKL in the germline V gene.

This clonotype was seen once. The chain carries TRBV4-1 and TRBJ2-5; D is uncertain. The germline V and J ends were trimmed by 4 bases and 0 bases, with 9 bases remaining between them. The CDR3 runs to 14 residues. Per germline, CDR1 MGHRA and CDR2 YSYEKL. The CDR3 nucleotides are TGCGCCAGCAGCCTCCGGCCTGACCAAGAGACCCAGTACTTC. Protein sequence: CASSLRPDQETQYF.

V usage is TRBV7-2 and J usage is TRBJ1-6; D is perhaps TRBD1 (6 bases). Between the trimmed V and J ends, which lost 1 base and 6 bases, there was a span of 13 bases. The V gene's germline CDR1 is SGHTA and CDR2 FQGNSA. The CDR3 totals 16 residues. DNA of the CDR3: TGTGCCAGCAGCTTAGTATCAGGGGAAGTTAATTCACCCCTCCACTTT. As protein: CASSLVSGEVNSPLHF.